The 7 T cell receptor beta chains listed next were all sequenced from one sample in a study of control samples from healthy donors and cancer patients. This table comes from immunoSEQ multiplex PCR, and its TCRdb copy is limited to in-frame clones, with some not included. The sample includes just under 150,000 clones, more than 85% of them seen just once. The sequenced sample consisted of blood. Receptor source: a man aged 25 to 40 in good health.

The V gene is TRBV7-3, the J gene TRBJ1-1, with a weak D call TRBD1 (5 bases). There are 16 residues in the CDR3. The V end was cut by 2 bases, the J end by 2 bases, with 15 bases between. The germline V gene encodes CDR1 SGHTA and CDR2 FQGTGA. This chain's CDR3 is CASSLQGPPINTEAFF. The CDR3 nucleotides read TGTGCCAGCAGCTTACAGGGCCCGCCGATCAACACTGAAGCTTTCTTT.

The V call is TRBV19, the J call TRBJ2-7; D not resolved. Trimming shortened V by 6 bases and J by 6 bases, and 15 bases separated the two germline ends. CDR1 and CDR2 (germline): LNHDA, SQIVND (reference sequence). The CDR3 consists of 13 residues. The CDR3 DNA is TGTGCCAGTAGACCGACCGTTTCTGGCGAGCAGTACTTC. This sequence encodes CASRPTVSGEQYF.

The V and J genes are TRBV5-4 and TRBJ1-2; D ambiguous. Germline V gene lookup returns CDR1 SGHNT and CDR2 YYREEE (reference sequence). V lost 1 base and J 2 bases, leaving 6 bases between the germline ends. This CDR3 is 13 amino acids long. The CDR3 coding sequence is TGTGCCAGCAGCTTGAGGGCCAACTATGGCTACACCTTC. Its translation: CASSLRANYGYTF.

V is TRBV24-1 and J is TRBJ1-1; no firm D call. The V gene lost 10 bases and the J gene lost 3 bases, with 8 bases spanning the gap. CDR3 length: 11 residues. CDR1 and CDR2 from the germline V gene are KGHDR and SFDVKD. The DNA for the CDR3 is TGTGCCACGCGACGGGACACTGAAGCTTTCTTT. Its translation is CATRRDTEAFF.

The chain carries TRBV19 and TRBJ1-4, with D hard to call. Germline lookup yields CDR1 LNHDA and CDR2 SQIVND (reference sequence). Trimming took off 3 bases at V and 0 bases at J, with 5 bases between the two ends. This CDR3 has 14 amino acids. CDR3 sequence: CASSILPTNEKLFF. The CDR3 bases are TGTGCCAGTAGTATTCTCCCAACTAATGAAAAACTGTTTTTT.

This chain connects TRBV25-1 to TRBJ2-1; a possible D gene is TRBD2 (5 bases). V was shortened by 5 bases and J by 9 bases, with 11 bases between the two germline ends. CDR3 length: 12 amino acids. Germline CDR1 reads MGHDK; CDR2 reads SYGVNS. CDR3 in amino acids: CASSINGLEQFF. The DNA of the CDR3 is TGTGCCAGCAGTATAAATGGACTTGAGCAGTTCTTC. The full variable domain, with the rest looked up from reference TRBV25-1 and TRBJ2-1, is EADIYQTPRYLVIGTGKKITLECSQTMGHDKMYWYQQDPGMELHLIHYSYGVNSTEKGDLSSESTVSRIRTEHFPLTLESARPSHTSQYLCASSINGLEQFFGPGTRLTVL.

The rearrangement uses TRBV27 and TRBJ1-1; D possibly corresponds to TRBD1 (6 bases). CDR1 and CDR2 from the germline V gene are MNHEY and SMNVEV (reference sequence). V was shortened by 5 bases and J by 4 bases, with 14 bases between the two germline ends. The CDR3 contains 14 residues. Here the CDR3 reads CASSQQGPGTEAFF. The CDR3 bases are TGTGCCAGCAGTCAACAGGGCCCGGGCACTGAAGCTTTCTTT.